This TCR beta chain came from a study of blood T cell repertoires in COVID-19. Turning to the study itself: The United States, Italy and Spain provided the acute and convalescent COVID-19 samples. T cells, B-cell-depleted T cells, or PBMCs provided the cDNA or gDNA that served as material.

The V end lost 4 bases, the J end lost 2 bases, and 9 bases lay between the germline ends. The germline CDR1 and CDR2 sequences are LGHNA and YNFKEQ. This CDR3 is built from 13 residues. Methods used by the authors: By means of reference gene primer amplification, nucleated cell counts were estimated. Here immunoSEQ multiplex PCR was the method, and the copy in TCRdb shows in-frame clones only, minus some. The DNA gave D and trimming, while V, J and clone size come from that table. This sample has more than 110,000 clones, with around 80% found just once. This TCR derives from a woman in her forties or fifties who had recovered from COVID-19. What was sequenced was PBMCs or T cells enriched from blood (not recorded which). V gene TRBV4-2 combines with J gene TRBJ2-7; maybe TRBD1 (6 bases). Here the CDR3 reads CASSRDNAYEQYF. CDR3 DNA sequence: TGTGCCAGCAGCCGGGACAATGCCTACGAGCAGTACTTC.